This T cell receptor (beta chain) was identified in a study of blood T cells in healthy people across ages. With a J-beta primer mix and a sample-barcoded 5' primer, a second PCR ran 7 to 11 cycles. TCRdb re-analysed the 5' RACE reads in MiXCR, keeping a single row per CDR3 protein. This sample has 850,000 to 1,100,000 distinct CDR3 sequences; around two fifths occur once, and the top ten carry around 14%. Per the germline V gene, CDR1 is SGHTA and CDR2 is FQGNSA. V lost 4 bases, J lost 2 bases, and 11 bases lay in between. CDR3 length: 15 residues. The V call is TRBV7-2, the J call TRBJ1-4, with D perhaps TRBD1 (6 bases). The specimen was blood. This receptor was obtained from a man between 18 and 35 years old in good health. The CDR3 sequence: CASSSSGVTNEKLFF. The CDR3 DNA is TGTGCCAGCAGCTCGTCAGGGGTTACTAATGAAAAACTGTTTTTT.